The 8 T cell receptor beta chains reported below all come from one sample, sequenced in a study of CD4 T cell repertoires and nickel. Each CDR3 protein gets one entry after TCRdb re-called the RT-PCR reads with MiXCR. This sample carries more than 500 distinct CDR3 sequences, around 49% of them seen once, and the ten largest clones take roughly 18%. Sequenced material: CD4+ T cells from blood, not recorded whether cultured. Receptor source: a human donor in a nickel allergy study, with or without nickel allergy (not recorded which). It is not recorded whether this sample comes from one donor or several.

The chain has TRBV24-1 and TRBJ1-5; D not certain. In germline, CDR1 is KGHDR, CDR2 SFDVKD. V lost 5 bases and J 1 base, leaving 5 bases between the germline ends. The CDR3 runs to 13 residues. For the CDR3, the DNA is TGTGCCACCAGTGCCCAGAGCAATCAGCCCCAGCATTTT. This codes for CATSAQSNQPQHF.

V and J are TRBV7-2 and TRBJ2-1, with D hard to call. Trimming removed 8 bases at V and 1 base at J, with 12 bases between. Germline CDR1 SGHTA, CDR2 FQGNSA. CDR3 size: 14 residues. CDR3 protein: CASHETSSYNEQFF. CDR3 nucleotide sequence: TGTGCCAGCCATGAGACGAGTTCCTACAATGAGCAGTTCTTC.

The V call is TRBV7-9, the J call TRBJ2-7, with 7 nucleotides matching TRBD1. Germline V CDR1 and CDR2: SEHNR, FQNEAQ (reference sequence). This CDR3 has 14 residues. V was pared by 5 bases and J by 0 bases, with 4 bases of the junction left unmatched. In DNA form, the CDR3 reads TGTGCCAGCAGCAAGTGGACAGGCTCCTACGAGCAGTACTTC. The encoded protein is CASSKWTGSYEQYF.

The chain carries TRBV29-1 and TRBJ2-5; D uncertain. This CDR3 comprises 12 residues. CDR1 is SQVTM, CDR2 ANQGSEA, per germline. The V end was cut by 7 bases, the J end by 5 bases, with 14 bases between. The DNA of the CDR3 is TGCAGCGCCGCGAGTCAAAGGGAGACCCAGTACTTC. Its protein is CSAASQRETQYF.

The chain has TRBV12-3 or TRBV12-4 and TRBJ1-1, with D perhaps TRBD1 (5 bases). V was shortened by 2 bases and J by 4 bases, with 8 bases between the two germline ends. This CDR3 has 13 amino acids. CDR3 sequence (DNA): TGTGCCAGCAGTTTAATGGGGGGCACTGAAGCTTTCTTT. Translation: CASSLMGGTEAFF.

This clonotype was seen a few times. The rearrangement links TRBV24-1 to TRBJ2-5; TRBD1 matches at 7 bases. V was pared by 4 bases and J by 2 bases, with 6 bases of the junction left unmatched. Germline values: CDR1 KGHDR, CDR2 SFDVKD. CDR3 length: 15 amino acids. The CDR3 DNA is TGTGCCACCAGTGACCCGGGACAGTCTCAAGAGACCCAGTACTTC. Its translation: CATSDPGQSQETQYF.

The V and J genes are TRBV7-9 and TRBJ2-7; possibly TRBD1 for D (6 bases). Trimming took 3 bases from V and 3 from J, leaving 15 bases between them. This CDR3 is built from 15 residues. Germline-derived CDR1 and CDR2 are SEHNR and FQNEAQ (reference sequence). Here the CDR3 reads CASSFPEQGNYEQYF. The CDR3 DNA sequence: TGTGCCAGCAGCTTTCCCGAACAGGGAAACTACGAGCAGTACTTC.

V usage is TRBV12-3 or TRBV12-4 and J usage is TRBJ2-5, with 8 nucleotides matching TRBD1. The CDR3 has 12 residues. Trimming cost V 5 bases and J 4 bases; bases outside gene matches: 0. The chain's CDR3 is CASSTGGETQYF. The CDR3 DNA sequence: TGTGCCAGCAGTACAGGGGGAGAGACCCAGTACTTC.